These T cell receptor beta chains were read from a single sample in a study of cytomegalovirus exposure and HLA in healthy donors. The assay was immunoSEQ multiplex PCR, and TCRdb's table has in-frame clones only and misses some. The table includes roughly 170,000 clones, approximately 80% detected once. Sequencing was performed on PBMCs. These receptors originate from a woman aged 18-30 years in good health and CMV-seronegative. Each CDR3 is given with its conserved first and last residue. Each record gives: clone size, D gene, CDR3 length, V gene, J gene, CDR3 DNA, CDR3 protein. D genes are given only for firm matches. Some rows have no size entry. The others give once, few or many, or a class for an expanded clone.

clone size: .; D gene: TRBD2; CDR3 length: 20; V gene: TRBV7-8; J gene: TRBJ2-1; CDR3 DNA: TGTGCCAGCAGCTTAGAGTCCGGACTAGCGGGAGGGAGTATTTACAATGAGCAGTTCTTC; CDR3 protein: CASSLESGLAGGSIYNEQFF
clone size: .; D gene: .; CDR3 length: 15; V gene: TRBV23-1; J gene: TRBJ2-1; CDR3 DNA: TGCGCCAGCACGCCTAGACAGGTAAGAAACAATGAGCAGTTCTTC; CDR3 protein: CASTPRQVRNNEQFF
clone size: .; D gene: .; CDR3 length: 17; V gene: TRBV9; J gene: TRBJ2-5; CDR3 DNA: TGTGCCAGCAGCGTAGGGCGGTATCGGCAAGTTTGGGAGACCCAGTACTTC; CDR3 protein: CASSVGRYRQVWETQYF
clone size: .; D gene: TRBD2; CDR3 length: 16; V gene: TRBV19; J gene: TRBJ2-1; CDR3 DNA: TGTGCCAGCGACTCGGGACTAGCGGGAGGAGCGGATGAGCAGTTCTTC; CDR3 protein: CASDSGLAGGADEQFF
clone size: .; D gene: TRBD2; CDR3 length: 16; V gene: TRBV27; J gene: TRBJ2-7; CDR3 DNA: TGTGCCAGCAGTCTCCCTCAGGGACTAGTACATCCCGAGCAGTACTTC; CDR3 protein: CASSLPQGLVHPEQYF
clone size: .; D gene: TRBD2; CDR3 length: 20; V gene: TRBV4-1; J gene: TRBJ2-1; CDR3 DNA: TGCGCCAGCAGCCAAGTTCGCCCTCTGGTAGCGGGAGGCGGTGAGGGGGAGCAGTTCTTC; CDR3 protein: CASSQVRPLVAGGGEGEQFF
clone size: .; D gene: .; CDR3 length: 15; V gene: TRBV11-2; J gene: TRBJ2-4; CDR3 DNA: TGTGCCAGCAGCTTATCCAGGATAGCCAAAAACATTCAGTACTTC; CDR3 protein: CASSLSRIAKNIQYF
clone size: .; D gene: .; CDR3 length: 15; V gene: TRBV11-2; J gene: TRBJ2-1; CDR3 DNA: TGTGCCAGCAGTCAACAGTTTAATGGCTACAATGAGCAGTTCTTC; CDR3 protein: CASSQQFNGYNEQFF
clone size: .; D gene: .; CDR3 length: 14; V gene: TRBV5-1; J gene: TRBJ2-7; CDR3 DNA: TGCGCCAGCAGCTCGGGGCAGGGGTCCTACGAGCAGTACTTC; CDR3 protein: CASSSGQGSYEQYF
clone size: .; D gene: .; CDR3 length: 15; V gene: TRBV5-1; J gene: TRBJ2-7; CDR3 DNA: TGCGCCAGCAGCTCAGGTACCCTCCTCCCTACGGAGCAGTACTTC; CDR3 protein: CASSSGTLLPTEQYF
clone size: few; D gene: TRBD2; CDR3 length: 16; V gene: TRBV4-3; J gene: TRBJ2-7; CDR3 DNA: TGCGCCAGCAGCCAAGAAGGACTAGCGGGTGGTAACGAGCAGTACTTC; CDR3 protein: CASSQEGLAGGNEQYF
clone size: .; D gene: .; CDR3 length: 14; V gene: TRBV18; J gene: TRBJ2-3; CDR3 DNA: TGTGCCAGCTCACGGGCGTCAGGCACAGATACGCAGTATTTT; CDR3 protein: CASSRASGTDTQYF
clone size: .; D gene: .; CDR3 length: 14; V gene: TRBV7-9; J gene: TRBJ1-2; CDR3 DNA: TGTGCCACCCACACTTTGGACAAGAACTATGGCTACACCTTC; CDR3 protein: CATHTLDKNYGYTF
clone size: .; D gene: TRBD1; CDR3 length: 14; V gene: TRBV18; J gene: TRBJ2-7; CDR3 DNA: TGTGCCAGCTCACCTGAACAGGGGGCCTACGAGCAGTACTTC; CDR3 protein: CASSPEQGAYEQYF
clone size: .; D gene: TRBD2; CDR3 length: 15; V gene: TRBV6-6; J gene: TRBJ2-4; CDR3 DNA: TGTGCCAGCAGTTTTGCGGGGGTTGGGGAGAACATTCAGTACTTC; CDR3 protein: CASSFAGVGENIQYF
clone size: .; D gene: TRBD2; CDR3 length: 15; V gene: TRBV5-6; J gene: TRBJ2-1; CDR3 DNA: TGTGCCAGCAGCCGGACTAGCGGTACTTACAATGAGCAGTTCTTC; CDR3 protein: CASSRTSGTYNEQFF
clone size: few; D gene: .; CDR3 length: 14; V gene: TRBV2; J gene: TRBJ2-5; CDR3 DNA: TGTGCCAGCAGTGATCTGGTTCTCGGAGAGACCCAGTACTTC; CDR3 protein: CASSDLVLGETQYF
clone size: .; D gene: .; CDR3 length: 16; V gene: TRBV4-3; J gene: TRBJ2-2; CDR3 DNA: TGCGCCAGCAGCCAAGACGCACGCGTGAACACCGGGGAGCTGTTTTTT; CDR3 protein: CASSQDARVNTGELFF
clone size: .; D gene: .; CDR3 length: 12; V gene: TRBV6-1; J gene: TRBJ2-1; CDR3 DNA: TGTGCCAGCAGTGAAGTTCGGGATGAGCAGTTCTTC; CDR3 protein: CASSEVRDEQFF
clone size: .; D gene: TRBD1; CDR3 length: 15; V gene: TRBV18; J gene: TRBJ1-2; CDR3 DNA: TGTGCCAGCTCACCTGGGACAGCATCCAACTATGGCTACACCTTC; CDR3 protein: CASSPGTASNYGYTF
clone size: .; D gene: TRBD1; CDR3 length: 15; V gene: TRBV6-5; J gene: TRBJ1-3; CDR3 DNA: TGTGCCAGCGGGGGACGACAGGGCACTGGAAACACCATATATTTT; CDR3 protein: CASGGRQGTGNTIYF
clone size: .; D gene: TRBD1; CDR3 length: 15; V gene: TRBV30; J gene: TRBJ1-1; CDR3 DNA: TGTGCCTGGAGTGCGATCGGGACAGGGGAATCTGAAGCTTTCTTT; CDR3 protein: CAWSAIGTGESEAFF
clone size: .; D gene: TRBD2; CDR3 length: 14; V gene: TRBV10-1; J gene: TRBJ2-1; CDR3 DNA: TGCGCCACATTCCGGGACTATGGCTACAATGAGCAGTTCTTC; CDR3 protein: CATFRDYGYNEQFF
clone size: .; D gene: TRBD1; CDR3 length: 16; V gene: TRBV19; J gene: TRBJ2-7; CDR3 DNA: TGTGCCAGTAGTCCCGAGACAGGGGGCGCATCCTACGAGCAGTACTTC; CDR3 protein: CASSPETGGASYEQYF
clone size: .; D gene: .; CDR3 length: 16; V gene: TRBV21-1; J gene: TRBJ2-7; CDR3 DNA: TGTGCCAGCAGCAAAGAAAGCCAGGGGGCCATGTACGAGCAGTACTTC; CDR3 protein: CASSKESQGAMYEQYF
clone size: .; D gene: TRBD2; CDR3 length: 18; V gene: TRBV4-2; J gene: TRBJ2-3; CDR3 DNA: TGTGCCAGCAGCCAAGAGGCGGGCGGCGGGAGGGCCTCGGATACGCAGTATTTT; CDR3 protein: CASSQEAGGGRASDTQYF
clone size: once; D gene: .; CDR3 length: 16; V gene: TRBV19; J gene: TRBJ1-5; CDR3 DNA: TGTGCCAGTAAAGAAGCGGGTTCGGGTATCGATCAGCCCCAGCATTTT; CDR3 protein: CASKEAGSGIDQPQHF
clone size: .; D gene: .; CDR3 length: 15; V gene: TRBV5-1; J gene: TRBJ2-6; CDR3 DNA: TGCGCCAGCAGCTATACCTACTCTGGGGCCAACGTCCTGACTTTC; CDR3 protein: CASSYTYSGANVLTF
clone size: .; D gene: .; CDR3 length: 16; V gene: TRBV6-5; J gene: TRBJ2-6; CDR3 DNA: TGTGCCAGCAGTTACTCGACTGGGTCTGGGGCCAACGTCCTGACTTTC; CDR3 protein: CASSYSTGSGANVLTF
clone size: .; D gene: TRBD2; CDR3 length: 16; V gene: TRBV18; J gene: TRBJ2-1; CDR3 DNA: TGTGCCAGCTCACCAGGACTAGTCTCGATTTACAATGAGCAGTTCTTC; CDR3 protein: CASSPGLVSIYNEQFF
clone size: .; D gene: .; CDR3 length: 13; V gene: TRBV6-5; J gene: TRBJ2-3; CDR3 DNA: TGTGCCAGCCGTCGGGGGGCTACAGATACGCAGTATTTT; CDR3 protein: CASRRGATDTQYF
clone size: once; D gene: TRBD2; CDR3 length: 16; V gene: TRBV9; J gene: TRBJ2-1; CDR3 DNA: TGTGCCAGCAGCGTGAGCGGGAGGGCCGTCGCAGATGAGCAGTTCTTC; CDR3 protein: CASSVSGRAVADEQFF
clone size: .; D gene: TRBD2; CDR3 length: 16; V gene: TRBV5-1; J gene: TRBJ2-2; CDR3 DNA: TGCGCCAGCAGCTTGGGTAGCGGGAGGGCCACCGGGGAGCTGTTTTTT; CDR3 protein: CASSLGSGRATGELFF
clone size: .; D gene: TRBD2; CDR3 length: 17; V gene: TRBV13; J gene: TRBJ2-1; CDR3 DNA: TGTGCCAGCAGCTCGACGACCCTAGCGGGATCCTACAATGAGCAGTTCTTC; CDR3 protein: CASSSTTLAGSYNEQFF
clone size: .; D gene: TRBD2; CDR3 length: 16; V gene: TRBV4-1; J gene: TRBJ2-1; CDR3 DNA: TGCGCCAGCAGCCAAGTGGGTTCGGGCGGGAGAAATGAGCAGTTCTTC; CDR3 protein: CASSQVGSGGRNEQFF
clone size: .; D gene: TRBD2; CDR3 length: 14; V gene: TRBV12-5; J gene: TRBJ2-7; CDR3 DNA: TGTGCTAGTGCTCGGGGACTAGCCGTCTTTGAGCAGTACTTC; CDR3 protein: CASARGLAVFEQYF
clone size: .; D gene: .; CDR3 length: 14; V gene: TRBV21-1; J gene: TRBJ2-4; CDR3 DNA: TGTGCCAGCAACCCACAGGGGGCTGAGGACATTCAGTACTTC; CDR3 protein: CASNPQGAEDIQYF
clone size: .; D gene: .; CDR3 length: 14; V gene: TRBV14; J gene: TRBJ2-2; CDR3 DNA: TGTGCCAGCAGCCGTCCCGAGGCGGCCGGGGAGCTGTTTTTT; CDR3 protein: CASSRPEAAGELFF
clone size: .; D gene: .; CDR3 length: 13; V gene: TRBV2; J gene: TRBJ1-5; CDR3 DNA: TGTGCCAGCCACGGACAACTAAATCAGCCCCAGCATTTT; CDR3 protein: CASHGQLNQPQHF
clone size: .; D gene: TRBD2; CDR3 length: 18; V gene: TRBV7-8; J gene: TRBJ2-5; CDR3 DNA: TGTGCCAGCAGCTTCGGACTAGCGGGAGGTGAGGGGGTGGAGACCCAGTACTTC; CDR3 protein: CASSFGLAGGEGVETQYF
clone size: .; D gene: .; CDR3 length: 15; V gene: TRBV19; J gene: TRBJ1-2; CDR3 DNA: TGTGCCAGTAGTTCCGGGCTTCGTGGGGGAGGAGGTTACACCTTC; CDR3 protein: CASSSGLRGGGGYTF
clone size: .; D gene: TRBD1; CDR3 length: 14; V gene: TRBV7-9; J gene: TRBJ1-2; CDR3 DNA: TGTGCCAGCATCGGACAGGGTTTGAACTATGGCTACACCTTC; CDR3 protein: CASIGQGLNYGYTF
clone size: .; D gene: TRBD2; CDR3 length: 15; V gene: TRBV7-9; J gene: TRBJ2-1; CDR3 DNA: TGTGCCAGCAGTCCCGGGACTAGCGGGGGGAATGAGCAGTTCTTC; CDR3 protein: CASSPGTSGGNEQFF
clone size: .; D gene: .; CDR3 length: 15; V gene: TRBV9; J gene: TRBJ2-7; CDR3 DNA: TGTGCCAGCAGCGTAGTTGCGGTCGGTATTGGCGAGCAGTACTTC; CDR3 protein: CASSVVAVGIGEQYF
clone size: .; D gene: TRBD2; CDR3 length: 13; V gene: TRBV7-7; J gene: TRBJ2-7; CDR3 DNA: TGTGCTAGCAGCTTCGGCTCGGGGGGCGAGCAGTACTTC; CDR3 protein: CASSFGSGGEQYF
clone size: once; D gene: .; CDR3 length: 14; V gene: TRBV11-2; J gene: TRBJ2-7; CDR3 DNA: TGTGCCAGCAGCCAGGGGTTGAGGGCCTACGAGCAGTACTTC; CDR3 protein: CASSQGLRAYEQYF
clone size: .; D gene: .; CDR3 length: 18; V gene: TRBV27; J gene: TRBJ2-6; CDR3 DNA: TGTGCCAGCAGCCCCCTTTCAACAGTCCGCTCTGGGGCCAACGTCCTGACTTTC; CDR3 protein: CASSPLSTVRSGANVLTF
clone size: .; D gene: .; CDR3 length: 13; V gene: TRBV30; J gene: TRBJ2-7; CDR3 DNA: TGTGCCTGGAGGCAGCGTGGCTCCTACGAGCAGTACTTC; CDR3 protein: CAWRQRGSYEQYF
clone size: .; D gene: TRBD2; CDR3 length: 17; V gene: TRBV7-3; J gene: TRBJ2-7; CDR3 DNA: TGTGCCAGCAGCGCATATTCGCTAGCGGGGAGCTCCTACGAGCAGTACTTC; CDR3 protein: CASSAYSLAGSSYEQYF